Below, 20 T cell receptor beta chains from the same sample are listed, as sequenced in a study of Graves' ophthalmopathy and Graves' hyperthyroidism. Using RNA transcripts, the TCR beta CDR3 regions were amplified. RT-PCR was first run with HTBI primers, then multiplex PCR in a second round. Each CDR3 protein is one row after TCRdb ran MiXCR on the multiplex PCR reads. The sample has a few hundred thousand distinct CDR3 sequences, 15% seen once. Sequenced: peripheral blood. The receptors stem from a woman aged 18-30 years with stable Graves' hyperthyroidism.

Many counts were recorded for this clonotype. The chain carries TRBV15 and TRBJ2-4; D possibly uses TRBD1 or TRBD2 (5 bases each). Per germline, CDR1 LNHNV and CDR2 YYDKDF (reference sequence). The CDR3 has 12 amino acids. Trimming removed 4 bases at V and 12 bases at J, with 13 bases between. CDR3 coding DNA: TGTGCCACCAGCACCTCCCGGGGACCTCAGTACTTC. As protein: CATSTSRGPQYF.

The gene calls are TRBV6-2 or TRBV6-3 and TRBJ2-2; D unresolved. Germline CDR1 is MNHEY and CDR2 is SVGEGT. The length of the CDR3 is 14 residues. Trimming left V 0 bases short and J 7 bases short, with 9 bases between. DNA for the CDR3: TGTGCCAGCAGTTACTCTCGACATCTCGGGGAGCTGTTTTTT. Residues: CASSYSRHLGELFF.

This clonotype came up many times. The V and J genes are TRBV20-1 and TRBJ2-7, with TRBD2 matching over 14 bases. V was pared by 5 bases and J by 2 bases, with 5 bases of the junction left unmatched. The CDR3 totals 15 residues. CDR1 and CDR2 (germline): DFQATT, SNEGSKA (reference sequence). The CDR3 here is CSAEKGLAGAYEQYF. CDR3 bases: TGCAGTGCTGAAAAGGGACTAGCGGGAGCCTACGAGCAGTACTTC.

In its sample, this clonotype was seen many times. Here the CDR3 reads CSASEGPGTEAFF. The DNA for the CDR3 is TGCAGTGCTAGCGAGGGACCTGGCACTGAAGCTTTCTTT. The chain uses TRBV20-1 and TRBJ1-1; D may be TRBD1 (5 bases). The CDR3 spans 13 residues. V dropped 3 bases and J dropped 4 bases, with 12 bases sitting between them. Germline lookup yields CDR1 DFQATT and CDR2 SNEGSKA (reference sequence).

This clonotype has only one observation. This may be a read error, as it is one base from a much larger clone. V gene TRBV5-8 combines with J gene TRBJ1-5, with D perhaps TRBD1 (6 bases). The DNA end is a closer match to TRBJ2-3, so the J assignment may be wrong. The germline V gene encodes CDR1 SGHTS and CDR2 YDEGEE. CDR3 size: 15 residues. The CDR3 DNA sequence: TGTGCCAGCATCCCCACAGGGATGTTTCATCAGCCCCAGTATTTT. Its protein product is CASIPTGMFHQPQYF.

The table lists this clonotype with many counts. The rearrangement links TRBV29-1 to TRBJ1-2; 7 positions agree with TRBD1. The germline V gene has CDR1 SQVTM and CDR2 ANQGSEA. V gave up 6 bases and J gave up 4 bases; unmatched junction bases: 11. This CDR3 spans 14 amino acids. In DNA form, the CDR3 reads TGCAGCGTCGACTCACCCCGGGACAGCTATGGCTACACCTTC. It encodes CSVDSPRDSYGYTF.

Remarks on this clonotype: One end of the junction is discordant with germline, which a read error may explain. The genes are TRBV7-6 and TRBJ1-6; weak D call: TRBD1 (5 bases). Germline V CDR1 and CDR2: SGHVS, FNYEAQ. The CDR3 length is 16 residues. This chain's CDR3 is CASSLAGGFSDSHLHF. The CDR3 bases are TGTGCCAGCAGCTTAGCGGGGGGTTTTTCGGATTCACACCTCCACTTT.

This clonotype was picked up many times. The chain joins TRBV7-2 to TRBJ1-2, with no clear D. There are 14 residues in the CDR3. V lost 5 bases and J 0 bases, leaving 10 bases between the germline ends. The germline gives CDR1 SGHTA, CDR2 FQGNSA. Here the CDR3 reads CASSDLEPNYGYTF. Here the CDR3 DNA reads TGTGCCAGCAGCGACCTGGAGCCTAACTATGGCTACACCTTC.

The chain couples TRBV2 to TRBJ2-3; no clear D. Per the germline V gene, CDR1 is SNHLY and CDR2 is FYNNEI. This CDR3 has 12 residues. Trimming removed 4 bases at V and 9 bases at J, with 11 bases between. The CDR3 DNA follows: TGTGCCAGCAGTGGAATCCCCGGCACGCAGTATTTT. This sequence encodes CASSGIPGTQYF.

This clonotype has ten or more counts. The chain uses TRBV27 and TRBJ2-7; possible D gene TRBD2, 6 bases. The CDR3 loop spans 16 amino acids. Trimming shortened V by 0 bases and J by 7 bases, and 19 bases separated the two germline ends. The germline CDR1 and CDR2 sequences are MNHEY and SMNVEV (reference sequence). The DNA for the CDR3 is TGTGCCAGCAGTTTATCCCCCCCCCTTGGGGAGGAAGAGCAGTACTTC. Amino acid sequence: CASSLSPPLGEEEQYF.

This clonotype has at least ten counts. The chain uses TRBV12-3 or TRBV12-4 and TRBJ2-7; 7 positions agree with TRBD1. This CDR3 region has 14 residues. V trimming: 6 bases; J trimming: 6 bases; junction bases outside the gene matches: 11. The CDR3 DNA follows: TGTGCCAGCAGCTCGGGACAGCCAGACGGCGAGCAGTACTTC. Its protein is CASSSGQPDGEQYF.

V gene TRBV5-1 combines with J gene TRBJ2-7, with 10 bases matching TRBD1. The CDR3 loop spans 14 amino acids. Germline values: CDR1 SGHRS, CDR2 YFSETQ. The trim removed 3 bases at V and 5 bases at J, leaving 5 bases unmatched. The CDR3 DNA is TGCGCCAGCAGCTCCCGGACAGGGGGGAACGAGCAGTACTTC. It encodes CASSSRTGGNEQYF.

This clonotype was counted at least ten times. This chain links TRBV6-1 with TRBJ1-6; D remains unclear. V gave up 7 bases and J gave up 6 bases, with 10 bases separating them. The CDR3 totals 13 residues. Germline V gives CDR1 MNHNS, CDR2 SASEGT. The CDR3 nucleotides are TGTGCCAGCATCGACACCTTTAATTCACCCCTCCACTTT. Translation gives CASIDTFNSPLHF.

This clonotype was seen at least ten times. The CDR3 bases are TGTGCCAGCAGTTTAGCGCTAGCATCGGAGACCCAGTACTTC. Protein sequence: CASSLALASETQYF. The chain recombines TRBV12-3 or TRBV12-4 with TRBJ2-5, with D maybe TRBD2 (5 bases). The CDR3 has 14 amino acids. V shed 0 bases and J shed 5 bases, with 10 bases lying between them.

This clonotype was picked up many times. CDR3 DNA sequence: TGCAGTGCTAGAGGGCGATCTAGCGGGGGCTACGAGCAGTACTTC. It is translated as CSARGRSSGGYEQYF. The rearrangement uses TRBV20-1 and TRBJ2-7; 10 nucleotides line up with TRBD2. The CDR3 covers 15 residues. Germline-derived CDR1 and CDR2 are DFQATT and SNEGSKA (reference sequence). V shed 1 base and J 3 bases; nucleotides not matched to a gene: 6.

This clonotype was seen a few times. A read error may explain this, as a much larger clone is one base away. J is TRBJ1-1 and V is TRBV19, with 9 bases fitting TRBD1. Germline-derived CDR1 and CDR2 are LNHDA and SQIVND (reference sequence). The CDR3 runs 17 residues. This chain's CDR3 is CASTPGLDRGMNTEALF. CDR3 DNA: TGTGCCAGTACCCCGGGGTTAGACAGGGGGATGAACACTGAAGCTCTCTTT.

This clonotype appeared many times. This chain uses TRBV4-1 with TRBJ2-7; 9 bases match TRBD2. V lost 1 base and J lost 0; bases outside the gene matches: 4. Germline V gene lookup returns CDR1 MGHRA and CDR2 YSYEKL. This CDR3 spans 16 amino acids. For the CDR3, the DNA is TGCGCCAGCAGCCAAGTGGGTAGCGGGGGCTCCTACGAGCAGTACTTC. Protein: CASSQVGSGGSYEQYF.

As to this clonotype: This may come from a read error, since a much larger clone is one base off. The chain joins TRBV2 to TRBJ2-5; no definite D call. Germline loops: CDR1 SNHLY, CDR2 FYNNEI. The length of the CDR3 is 14 residues. V lost 5 bases to trimming and J lost 5 bases, with 15 bases between them. CDR3 region: CASSHNPTQETQYF. The CDR3, as DNA: TGTGCCAGCAGTCACAATCCGACCCAGGAGACCCAGTACTTC.

Notes on this clonotype: This CDR3 fails to terminate in the conserved phenylalanine or tryptophan, so it likely reflects a read error. The limits of the CDR3 on the DNA are not certain, so only TCRdb's listed CDR3 is given. The CDR3: CSATGSSGNTIWV. This rearrangement joins TRBV20-1 to TRBJ1-3; the D call TRBD1 from the table was never checked on the DNA. The CDR3 comprises 13 residues, both ends counted. Germline values: CDR1 DFQATT, CDR2 SNEGSKA (reference sequence).

This clonotype was recorded many times. The chain is built from TRBV13 and TRBJ1-2, with D tentatively TRBD1 (6 bases). The CDR3 length is 15 residues. Germline CDR1 PRHDT, CDR2 FYEKMQ (reference sequence). V was shortened by 4 bases and J by 2 bases, with 14 bases between the two germline ends. The DNA of the CDR3 is TGTGCCAGCAGCTCCCGACAGGATGCCAACTATGGCTACACCTTC. Translated, it gives CASSSRQDANYGYTF.